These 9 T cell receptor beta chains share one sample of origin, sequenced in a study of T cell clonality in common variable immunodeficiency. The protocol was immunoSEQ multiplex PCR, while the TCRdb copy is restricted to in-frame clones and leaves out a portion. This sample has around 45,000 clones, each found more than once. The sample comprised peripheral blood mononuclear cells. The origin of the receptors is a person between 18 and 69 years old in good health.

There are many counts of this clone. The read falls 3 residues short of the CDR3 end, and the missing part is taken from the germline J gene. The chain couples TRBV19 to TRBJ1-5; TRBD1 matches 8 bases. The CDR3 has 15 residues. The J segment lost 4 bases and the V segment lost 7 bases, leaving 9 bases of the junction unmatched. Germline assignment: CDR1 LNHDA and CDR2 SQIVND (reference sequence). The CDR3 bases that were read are TGTGCCAGTACCATTGGGACAGGCGGGAATCAGCCC. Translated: CASTIGTGGNQP. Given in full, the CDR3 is CASTIGTGGNQPQHF.

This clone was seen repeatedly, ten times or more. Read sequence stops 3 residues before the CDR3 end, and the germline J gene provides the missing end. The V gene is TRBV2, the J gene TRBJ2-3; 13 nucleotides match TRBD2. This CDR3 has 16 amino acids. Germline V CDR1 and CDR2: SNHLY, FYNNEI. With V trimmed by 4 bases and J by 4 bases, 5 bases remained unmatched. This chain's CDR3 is CASSGPGLAGPDTQYF. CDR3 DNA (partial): TGTGCCAGCAGTGGACCGGGACTAGCGGGGCCAGATACG.

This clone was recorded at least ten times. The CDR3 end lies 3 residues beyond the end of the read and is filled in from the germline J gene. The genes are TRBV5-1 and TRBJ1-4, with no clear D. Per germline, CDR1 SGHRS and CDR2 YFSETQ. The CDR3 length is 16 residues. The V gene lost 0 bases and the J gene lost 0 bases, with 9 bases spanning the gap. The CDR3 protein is CASSLGFGATNEKLFF. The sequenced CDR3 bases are TGCGCCAGCAGCTTGGGGTTCGGTGCAACTAATGAAAAA.

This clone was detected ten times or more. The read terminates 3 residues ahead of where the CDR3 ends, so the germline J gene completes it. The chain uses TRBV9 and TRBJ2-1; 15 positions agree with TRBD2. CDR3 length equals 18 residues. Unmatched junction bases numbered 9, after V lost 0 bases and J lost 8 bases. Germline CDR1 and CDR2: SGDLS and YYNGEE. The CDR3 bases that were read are TGTGCCAGCAGCGTAGGTCTCGGACTAGCGGGGGGGCCTGATGAG. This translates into CASSVGLGLAGGPDE. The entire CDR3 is CASSVGLGLAGGPDEQFF.

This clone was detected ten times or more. The CDR3 here is CAWREGNGYTF. Incomplete CDR3 DNA: TGTGCCTGGAGGGAGGGTAATGGC. This chain links TRBV30 with TRBJ1-2; D not resolved. Sequencing ends 3 residues short of the CDR3 end; the germline J gene provides the rest. V was clipped by 3 bases and J by 6 bases, with 8 bases between them. CDR1 and CDR2 from the germline V gene are GTSNPN and SVGIG (reference sequence). The CDR3 covers 11 residues.

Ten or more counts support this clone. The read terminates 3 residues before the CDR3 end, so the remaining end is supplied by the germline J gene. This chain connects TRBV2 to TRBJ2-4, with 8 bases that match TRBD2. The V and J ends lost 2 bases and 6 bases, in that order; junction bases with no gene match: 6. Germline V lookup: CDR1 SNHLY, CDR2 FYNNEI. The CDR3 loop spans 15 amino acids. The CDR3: CASSELASGRNIQYF. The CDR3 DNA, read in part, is TGTGCCAGCAGTGAACTGGCTAGCGGGCGAAACATT.

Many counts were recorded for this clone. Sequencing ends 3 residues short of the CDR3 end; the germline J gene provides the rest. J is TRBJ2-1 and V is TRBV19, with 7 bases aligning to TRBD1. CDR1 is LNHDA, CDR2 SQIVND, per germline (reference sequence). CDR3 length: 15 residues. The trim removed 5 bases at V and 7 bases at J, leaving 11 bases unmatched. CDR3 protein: CASSDPGQVQNEQFF. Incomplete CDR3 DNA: TGTGCCAGTAGTGATCCCGGACAGGTCCAGAATGAG.

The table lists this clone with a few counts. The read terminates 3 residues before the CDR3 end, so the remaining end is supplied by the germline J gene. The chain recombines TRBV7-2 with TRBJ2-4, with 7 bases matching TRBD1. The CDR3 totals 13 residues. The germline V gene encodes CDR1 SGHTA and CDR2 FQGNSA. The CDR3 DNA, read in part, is TGTGCCAGCAGCGAAAACAGGGGCTATGGT. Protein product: CASSENRGYG. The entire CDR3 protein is CASSENRGYGQYF.

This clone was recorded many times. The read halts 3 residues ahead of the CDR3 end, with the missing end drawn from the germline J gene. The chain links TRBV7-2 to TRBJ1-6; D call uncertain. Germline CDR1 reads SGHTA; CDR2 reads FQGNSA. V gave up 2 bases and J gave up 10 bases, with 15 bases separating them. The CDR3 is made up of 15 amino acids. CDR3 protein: CASSLWAEAGSPLHF. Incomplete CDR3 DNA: TGTGCCAGCAGCTTATGGGCCGAGGCCGGATCACCC.